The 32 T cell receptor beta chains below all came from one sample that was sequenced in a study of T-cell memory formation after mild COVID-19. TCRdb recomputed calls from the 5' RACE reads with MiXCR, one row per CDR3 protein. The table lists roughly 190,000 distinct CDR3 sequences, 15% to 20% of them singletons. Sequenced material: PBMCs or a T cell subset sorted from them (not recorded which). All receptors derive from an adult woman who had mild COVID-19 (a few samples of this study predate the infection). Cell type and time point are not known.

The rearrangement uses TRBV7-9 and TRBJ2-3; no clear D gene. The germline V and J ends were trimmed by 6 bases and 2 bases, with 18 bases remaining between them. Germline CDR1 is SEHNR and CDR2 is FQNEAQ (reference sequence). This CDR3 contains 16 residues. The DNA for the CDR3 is TGTGCCAGCAGAAAAGCCCTGAGCGACACCACAGATACGCAGTATTTT. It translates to CASRKALSDTTDTQYF.

For the CDR3, the DNA is TGTGCCAGCTTTGACAGGTCTAGCACAGATACGCAGTATTTT. It is translated as CASFDRSSTDTQYF. The chain has TRBV6-1 and TRBJ2-3; D may be TRBD1 (6 bases). V was shortened by 8 bases and J by 0 bases, with 12 bases between the two germline ends. Germline V gives CDR1 MNHNS, CDR2 SASEGT. This CDR3 has 14 amino acids.

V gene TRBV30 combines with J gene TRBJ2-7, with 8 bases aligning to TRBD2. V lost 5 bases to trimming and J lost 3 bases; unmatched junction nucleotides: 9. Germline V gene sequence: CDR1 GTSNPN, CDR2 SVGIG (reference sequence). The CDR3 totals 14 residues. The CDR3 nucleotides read TGTGCCTGGTCTAGGCGGGGGGAAAGCTACGAGCAGTACTTC. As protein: CAWSRRGESYEQYF.

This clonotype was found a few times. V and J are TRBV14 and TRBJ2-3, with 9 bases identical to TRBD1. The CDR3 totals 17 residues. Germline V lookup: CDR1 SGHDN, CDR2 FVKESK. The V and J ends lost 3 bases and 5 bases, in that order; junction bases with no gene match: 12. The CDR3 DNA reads TGTGCCAGCAGCCAGTATCGCGGGACAGGGAACAAAGATACGCAGTATTTT. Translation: CASSQYRGTGNKDTQYF.

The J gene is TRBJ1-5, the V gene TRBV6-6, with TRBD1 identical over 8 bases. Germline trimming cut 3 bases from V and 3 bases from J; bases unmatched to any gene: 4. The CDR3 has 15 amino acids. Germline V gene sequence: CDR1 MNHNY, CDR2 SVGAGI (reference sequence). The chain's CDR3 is CASSYSGGNNQPQHF. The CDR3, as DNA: TGTGCCAGCAGTTATTCAGGGGGCAACAATCAGCCCCAGCATTTT.

The CDR3 protein is CASSKGSRREQFF. The CDR3 nucleotides are TGTGCCAGTAGTAAGGGTAGCCGCCGCGAGCAGTTCTTC. The rearrangement joins TRBV19 to TRBJ2-1; D ambiguous. The CDR3 is made up of 13 amino acids. Between the trimmed V and J ends, which lost 4 bases and 10 bases, there was a span of 14 bases. CDR1 is LNHDA, CDR2 SQIVND, per germline (reference sequence).

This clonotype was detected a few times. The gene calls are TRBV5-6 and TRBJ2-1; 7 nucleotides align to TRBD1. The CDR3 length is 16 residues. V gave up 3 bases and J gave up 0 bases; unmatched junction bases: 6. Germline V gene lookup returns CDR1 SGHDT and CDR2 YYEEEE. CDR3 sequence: CASSSIQGSSYNEQFF. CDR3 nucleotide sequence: TGTGCCAGCAGCTCTATACAGGGGAGCTCCTACAATGAGCAGTTCTTC.

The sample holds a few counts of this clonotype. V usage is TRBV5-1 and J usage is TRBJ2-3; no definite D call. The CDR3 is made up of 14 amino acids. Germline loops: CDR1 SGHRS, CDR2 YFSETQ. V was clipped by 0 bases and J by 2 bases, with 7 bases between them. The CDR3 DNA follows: TGCGCCAGCAGCTTGGAGGGTCCCACAGATACGCAGTATTTT. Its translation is CASSLEGPTDTQYF.

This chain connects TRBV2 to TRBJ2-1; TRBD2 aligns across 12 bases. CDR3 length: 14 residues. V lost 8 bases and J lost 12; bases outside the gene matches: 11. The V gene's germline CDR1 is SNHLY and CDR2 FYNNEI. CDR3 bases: TGTGCCAGCGGTCGACTAGCGGGAGAGTCTGGGCAGTTCTTC. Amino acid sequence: CASGRLAGESGQFF.

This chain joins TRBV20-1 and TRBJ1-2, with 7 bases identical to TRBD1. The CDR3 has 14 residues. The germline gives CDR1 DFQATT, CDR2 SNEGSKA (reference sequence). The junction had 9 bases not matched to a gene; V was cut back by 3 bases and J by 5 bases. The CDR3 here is CSARPTGSRYGYTF. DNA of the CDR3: TGCAGTGCTAGGCCGACAGGGAGCAGGTATGGCTACACCTTC.

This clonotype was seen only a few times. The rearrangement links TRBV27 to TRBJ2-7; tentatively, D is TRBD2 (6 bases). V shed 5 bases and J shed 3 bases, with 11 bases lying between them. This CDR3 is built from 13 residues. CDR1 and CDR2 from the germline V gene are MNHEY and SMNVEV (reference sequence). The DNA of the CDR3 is TGTGCCAGCAGTCCCTCCGGGGGCTACGAGCAGTACTTC. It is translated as CASSPSGGYEQYF.

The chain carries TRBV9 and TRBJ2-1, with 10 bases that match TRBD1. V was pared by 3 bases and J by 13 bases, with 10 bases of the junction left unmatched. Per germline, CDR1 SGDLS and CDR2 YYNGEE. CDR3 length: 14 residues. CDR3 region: CASSGPGQGRLQFF. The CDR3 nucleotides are TGTGCCAGCAGCGGACCGGGACAGGGGCGTTTACAGTTCTTC.

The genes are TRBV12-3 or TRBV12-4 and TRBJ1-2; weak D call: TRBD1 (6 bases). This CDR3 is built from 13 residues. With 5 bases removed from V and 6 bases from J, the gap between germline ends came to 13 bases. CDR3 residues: CASSRQADDGYTF. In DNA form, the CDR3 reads TGTGCCAGCAGTCGACAGGCAGATGATGGCTACACCTTC.

The CDR3 loop is CASYSGASGGYTF. The CDR3 region has the DNA TGTGCCAGCTACTCGGGGGCCTCCGGGGGCTACACCTTC. The rearrangement joins TRBV18 to TRBJ1-2, with D tentatively TRBD1 (6 bases). V was shortened by 7 bases and J by 8 bases, with 17 bases between the two germline ends. Germline CDR1 and CDR2: KGHSH and LQKENI. The CDR3 spans 13 residues.

Here the CDR3 DNA reads TGTGCCAGCAGTTTCGGGACTTACGAGCAGTACTTC. Amino acids: CASSFGTYEQYF. This sequence joins TRBV6-6 and TRBJ2-7, with D possibly being TRBD2 (6 bases). The germline V and J ends were trimmed by 4 bases and 4 bases, with 8 bases remaining between them. The germline V gene has CDR1 MNHNY and CDR2 SVGAGI (reference sequence). The CDR3 is 12 residues long.

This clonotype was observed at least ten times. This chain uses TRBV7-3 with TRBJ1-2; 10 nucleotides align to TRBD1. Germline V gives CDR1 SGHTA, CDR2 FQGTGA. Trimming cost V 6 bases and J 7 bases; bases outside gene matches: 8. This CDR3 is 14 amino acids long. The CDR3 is CASSLTGGGAGYTF. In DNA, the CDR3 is TGTGCCAGCAGTTTGACAGGGGGCGGTGCTGGCTACACCTTC.

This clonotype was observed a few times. In DNA form, the CDR3 reads TGCGCCAGCAGCACCGGACATAACAAGAACTATGGCTACACCTTC. This sequence encodes CASSTGHNKNYGYTF. The V gene is TRBV5-1, the J gene TRBJ1-2; TRBD1 is a possible D gene (5 bases). This CDR3 is built from 15 residues. CDR1 is SGHRS, CDR2 YFSETQ, per germline. The ends were cut back, 4 bases at V and 2 bases at J, with 15 bases in the middle.

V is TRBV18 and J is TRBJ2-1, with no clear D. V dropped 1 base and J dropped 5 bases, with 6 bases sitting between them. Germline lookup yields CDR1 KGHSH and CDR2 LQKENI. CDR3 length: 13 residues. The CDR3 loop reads CASSPLRNNEQFF. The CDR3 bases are TGTGCCAGCTCACCACTGAGGAACAATGAGCAGTTCTTC.

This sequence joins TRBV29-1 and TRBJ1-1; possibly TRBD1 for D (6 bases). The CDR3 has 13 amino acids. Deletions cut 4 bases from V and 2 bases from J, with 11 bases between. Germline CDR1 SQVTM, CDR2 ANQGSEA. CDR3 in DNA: TGCAGCGTTGCCAGGGGTTTCAACACTGAAGCTTTCTTT. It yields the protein CSVARGFNTEAFF.

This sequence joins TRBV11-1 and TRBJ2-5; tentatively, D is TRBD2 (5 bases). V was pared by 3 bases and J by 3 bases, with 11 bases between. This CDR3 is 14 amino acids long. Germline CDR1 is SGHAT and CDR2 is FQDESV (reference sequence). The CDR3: CASSFRQRKETQYF. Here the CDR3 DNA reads TGTGCCAGCAGCTTCCGTCAGCGGAAAGAGACCCAGTACTTC.

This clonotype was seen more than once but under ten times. CDR3 nucleotides: TGCAGTGCTAGCGGGAGGTTCCTAAAGGGCACAGATACGCAGTATTTT. Encoded protein: CSASGRFLKGTDTQYF. J is TRBJ2-3 and V is TRBV20-1; 7 positions agree with TRBD2. Germline assignment: CDR1 DFQATT and CDR2 SNEGSKA (reference sequence). J lost 1 base, V lost 3 bases, and 10 bases had no gene match. The CDR3 length is 16 residues.

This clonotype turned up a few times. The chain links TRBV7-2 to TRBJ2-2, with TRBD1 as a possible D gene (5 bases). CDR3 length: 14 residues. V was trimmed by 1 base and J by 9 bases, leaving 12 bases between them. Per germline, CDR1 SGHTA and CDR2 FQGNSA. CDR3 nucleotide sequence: TGTGCCAGCAGCTTAGGGGCAGGGAATCGGGAGCTGTTTTTT. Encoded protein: CASSLGAGNRELFF. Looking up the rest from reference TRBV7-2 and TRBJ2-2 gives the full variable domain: GAGVSQSPSNKVTEKGKDVELRCDPISGHTALYWYRQSLGQGLEFLIYFQGNSAPDKSGLPSDRFSAERTGGSVSTLTIQRTQQEDSAVYLCASSLGAGNRELFFGEGSRLTVL.

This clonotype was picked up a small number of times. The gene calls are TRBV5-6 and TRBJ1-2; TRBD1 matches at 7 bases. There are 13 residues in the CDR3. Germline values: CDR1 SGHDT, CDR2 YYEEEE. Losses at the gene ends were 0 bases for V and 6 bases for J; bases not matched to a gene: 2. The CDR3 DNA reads TGTGCCAGCAGCTTGGTCCAGGGGGATGGCTACACCTTC. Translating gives CASSLVQGDGYTF.

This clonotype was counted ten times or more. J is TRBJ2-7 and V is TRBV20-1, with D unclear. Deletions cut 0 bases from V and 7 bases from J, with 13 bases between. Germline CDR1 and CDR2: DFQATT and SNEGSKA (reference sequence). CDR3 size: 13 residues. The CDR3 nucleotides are TGCAGTGCTAGAGATGGCCGGCCCGGTGAGCAGTACTTC. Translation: CSARDGRPGEQYF.

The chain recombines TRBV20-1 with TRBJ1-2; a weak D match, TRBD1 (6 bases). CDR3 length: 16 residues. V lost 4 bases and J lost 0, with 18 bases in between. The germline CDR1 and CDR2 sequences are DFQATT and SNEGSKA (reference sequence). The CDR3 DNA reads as TGCAGTGCTAAGGACCCGGGACAACGAGCTAACTATGGCTACACCTTC. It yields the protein CSAKDPGQRANYGYTF.

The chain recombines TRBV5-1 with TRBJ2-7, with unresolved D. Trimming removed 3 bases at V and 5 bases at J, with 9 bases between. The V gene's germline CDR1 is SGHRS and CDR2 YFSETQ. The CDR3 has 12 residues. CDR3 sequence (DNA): TGCGCCAGCAGCTCATCCCGGGACGAGCAGTACTTC. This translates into CASSSSRDEQYF.

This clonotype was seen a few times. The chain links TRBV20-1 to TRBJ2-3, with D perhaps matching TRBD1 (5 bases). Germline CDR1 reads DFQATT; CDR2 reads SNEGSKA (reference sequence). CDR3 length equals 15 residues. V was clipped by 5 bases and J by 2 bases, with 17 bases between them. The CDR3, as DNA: TGCAGTGCTTTTACAGGCTCTGATATCACAGATACGCAGTATTTT. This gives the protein CSAFTGSDITDTQYF.

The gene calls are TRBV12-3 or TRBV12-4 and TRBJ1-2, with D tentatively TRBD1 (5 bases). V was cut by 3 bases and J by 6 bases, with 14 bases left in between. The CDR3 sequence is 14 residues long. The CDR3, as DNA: TGTGCCAGCAGTTTTATTGGCAGAGGGGATGGCTACACCTTC. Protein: CASSFIGRGDGYTF.

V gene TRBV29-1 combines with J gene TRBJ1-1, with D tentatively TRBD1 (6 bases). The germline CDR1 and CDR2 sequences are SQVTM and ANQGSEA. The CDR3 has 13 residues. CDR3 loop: CIRWGQGTTEAFF. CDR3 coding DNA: TGCATCCGTTGGGGTCAGGGGACGACTGAAGCTTTCTTT.

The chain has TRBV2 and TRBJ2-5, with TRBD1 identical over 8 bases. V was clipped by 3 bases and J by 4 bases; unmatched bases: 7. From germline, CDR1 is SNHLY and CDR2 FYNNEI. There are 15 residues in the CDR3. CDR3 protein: CASSDDRGTGETQYF. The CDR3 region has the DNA TGTGCCAGCAGTGACGACAGGGGAACGGGAGAGACCCAGTACTTC.

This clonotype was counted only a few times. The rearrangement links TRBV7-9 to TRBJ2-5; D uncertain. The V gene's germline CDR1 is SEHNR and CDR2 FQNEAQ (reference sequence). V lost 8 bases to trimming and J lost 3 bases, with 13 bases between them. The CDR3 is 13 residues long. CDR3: CASRRASEETQYF. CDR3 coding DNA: TGTGCCAGCCGTCGGGCAAGCGAAGAGACCCAGTACTTC.

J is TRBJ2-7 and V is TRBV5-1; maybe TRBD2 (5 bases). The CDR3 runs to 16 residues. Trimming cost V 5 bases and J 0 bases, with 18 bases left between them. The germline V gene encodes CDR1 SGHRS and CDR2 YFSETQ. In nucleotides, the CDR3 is TGCGCCAGCAGTCCCTCCCTCAGCGGAGGCTCCTACGAGCAGTACTTC. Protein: CASSPSLSGGSYEQYF.